This T cell receptor (beta chain) is drawn from a study of T-cell reconstitution after alpha-beta-depleted transplantation in children. This clonotype was recorded at least ten times. V was pared by 1 base and J by 4 bases, with 10 bases between. CDR3 length equals 15 residues. Construction of the TCRbeta library involved unique molecular identifiers. One entry per CDR3 protein, called by TCRdb with MiXCR from the PCR reads. The sample has approximately 590,000 distinct CDR3 sequences, about 10% seen once; the top ten hold about 4%. Sequences were derived from PBMCs from the stem cell graft donor, sampled from the stem cell graft. This sequence was found in a human donor who donated a stem cell graft to a child with acute myeloid leukemia. J is TRBJ1-4 and V is TRBV12-3 or TRBV12-4; unclear D gene. CDR3 protein: CASSLEAGFNEKLFF. As DNA, the CDR3 is TGTGCCAGCAGTTTAGAGGCCGGTTTTAATGAAAAACTGTTTTTT.